These T cell receptor beta chains were read from a single sample in a study of regulatory T cells in long-lasting Graves disease. A single record per CDR3 protein comes from TCRdb applying MiXCR to the multiplex PCR reads. The table shows under 800,000 distinct CDR3 sequences, with about 15% occurring only once. Separately, the same data were catalogued under a study of T cells in Graves' hyperthyroidism and ophthalmopathy.

The starting material was peripheral blood mononuclear cells (PBMCs), obtained at new diagnosis, from a patient treated with antithyroid drugs. These receptors came from a woman aged 25 to 39 with Graves disease. CDR3s include the opening cysteine and the closing phenylalanine or tryptophan. D genes are given only for firm matches. Not all rows give a size; the values are once, few, many and, for expanded clones, a class.

d_call j_call clone_size v_call cdr3_nt cdr3_aa
NA TRBJ2-3 NA TRBV30 TGTGCCTGGATATTGGGAAAACACACAGATACGCAGTATTTT CAWILGKHTDTQYF
NA TRBJ1-5 few TRBV12-3/TRBV12-4 TGTGCCAGCAGTTTACTTATTGGGGGGCGGACATATGGGCAGCCCCAGCATTTT CASSLLIGGRTYGQPQHF
NA TRBJ2-1 many TRBV3-1 TGTGCCAGCAGCGGACGGGCCGTACAGAATGAGCAGTTCTTC CASSGRAVQNEQFF
TRBD1 TRBJ2-6 many TRBV6-1 TGTGCCAGCAGCGGACAGGGACGCCTTCCCGGGGCCAACGTCCTGACTTTC CASSGQGRLPGANVLTF
TRBD1 TRBJ2-3 few TRBV4-1 TGCGCCAGCAGCCCCAAAGGGGGACAGGGTACAGATACGCAGTATTTT CASSPKGGQGTDTQYF
TRBD1 TRBJ2-5 NA TRBV29-1 TGCAGCGTTGGAGCTCCGGACAGGCTGATTGAGGCCCAGTACTTC CSVGAPDRLIEAQYF
TRBD2 TRBJ2-1 NA TRBV5-6 TGTGCCAGCCGTTTTTGGGCTAGCGGTTACAATGAGCAGTTCTTC CASRFWASGYNEQFF
NA TRBJ1-1 many TRBV28 TGTGCCAGTTCAGGTGGGGGTTTGAACACTGAAGCTTTCTTT CASSGGGLNTEAFF
NA TRBJ1-2 few TRBV7-2 TGTGCCAGCAGCGATTTGACGGGAGGAGGCTATGGCTACACCTTC CASSDLTGGGYGYTF
NA TRBJ1-3 NA TRBV9 TGTGCCAGCAGCGGATGGCTGAACTCTGGAAACACCATATATTTT CASSGWLNSGNTIYF
NA TRBJ2-2 few TRBV19 TGTGCCAGTAGTACCCACGGGTTCGGCGGGGAGCTGTTTTTT CASSTHGFGGELFF
NA TRBJ2-6 many TRBV28 TGTGCCAGCAGTTTCTCTTCAGGGGCTGGGGCCAACGTCCTGACTTTC CASSFSSGAGANVLTF
TRBD1 TRBJ2-7 many TRBV13 TGTGCCAGCAGCCAGGGGACAGGGTTCGGGGAGCAGTACTTC CASSQGTGFGEQYF
NA TRBJ1-2 NA TRBV19 TGTGCCAGTAGTATTCTACCTAGGGATGGCTACACCTTC CASSILPRDGYTF
TRBD2 TRBJ2-6 many TRBV2 TGTGCCAGCAAAACTTCCGGGACTAGCGGCATCAAGAACTCTGGGGCCAACGTCCTGACTTTC CASKTSGTSGIKNSGANVLTF
NA TRBJ2-2 NA TRBV15 TGTGCCACCAGCAGAGATTTTCCCGGGGAGCTGTTTTTT CATSRDFPGELFF
TRBD1 TRBJ2-7 few TRBV19 TGTGCCAGTAGTTCCCGGACAGGGAGGAGCGTCGAGCAGTACTTC CASSSRTGRSVEQYF
NA TRBJ1-1 many TRBV25-1 TGTGCCAGCAGTGTAGTCCCCACTGAAGCTTTCTTT CASSVVPTEAFF
TRBD2 TRBJ2-3 many TRBV20-1 TGCAGTGCTAGTGCGACTAGCGGGAGAGATACGCAGTATTTT CSASATSGRDTQYF
TRBD1 TRBJ2-3 few TRBV3-1 TGTGCCAGCAGGGGGACAGGGGGCTGGGTCACAGATACGCAGTATTTT CASRGTGGWVTDTQYF
NA TRBJ2-1 many TRBV5-4 TGTGCCAGCAGCTTGTCCCCCCTGGCGTTCAATGAGCAGTTCTTC CASSLSPLAFNEQFF
TRBD1 TRBJ1-3 NA TRBV6-1 TGTGCCAGCACCGTTACAGGGGGCGACTCTGGAAACACCATATATTTT CASTVTGGDSGNTIYF
TRBD2 TRBJ2-7 NA TRBV7-2 TGTGCCAGCAGCGAACCCGGGGGGGGGGTATACGAGCAGTACTTC CASSEPGGGVYEQYF
TRBD1 TRBJ1-2 few TRBV19 TGTGCCAGTAGTGATACAGGGGCTGGCTATGGCTACACCTTC CASSDTGAGYGYTF
TRBD1 TRBJ1-5 many TRBV12-3/TRBV12-4 TGTGCCAGCAGTTTTTCAGGGGGAGTCAATCAGCCCCAGCATTTT CASSFSGGVNQPQHF
TRBD1 TRBJ1-5 many TRBV28 TGTGCCAGCAGTCCCAGGGGGGGCGGTCGAAGCAATCAGCCCCAGCATTTT CASSPRGGGRSNQPQHF
NA TRBJ2-1 NA TRBV19 TGTGCCAGTAGACCGTTGACTAGCAATGAGCAGTTCTTC CASRPLTSNEQFF
TRBD2 TRBJ2-5 many TRBV28 TGTGCCAGCAGTTTCGGGAGGGTCCAAGAGACCCAGTACTTC CASSFGRVQETQYF
NA TRBJ1-3 NA TRBV2 TGTGCCAGCCCTGGAAACACCATATATTTT CASPGNTIYF
TRBD1 TRBJ1-6 few TRBV7-9 TGTGCCAGCAGCCTGGGACAGAAAAATTCACCCCTCCACTTT CASSLGQKNSPLHF
NA TRBJ1-2 many TRBV30 TGTGCCTGGAGTGTATGGCCTACGGGCTACACCTTC CAWSVWPTGYTF
NA TRBJ2-3 few TRBV10-1 TGCGCCAGCAGAGCAAACCTAGGGGATACGCAGTATTTT CASRANLGDTQYF
NA TRBJ1-1 few TRBV19 TGTGCCAGTAGTCAGTATGAGGGTTCCACTGAAGCTTTCTTT CASSQYEGSTEAFF
NA TRBJ1-3 many TRBV2 TGTGCCAGCAGTGGGGTTGACTCTGGAAACACCATATATTTT CASSGVDSGNTIYF
TRBD1 TRBJ1-4 many TRBV28 TGTGCCAGCAGTTATTGGGACAGGGGAAATAATGAAAAACTGTTTTTT CASSYWDRGNNEKLFF
NA TRBJ2-3 many TRBV28 TGTGCCAGCGGGGACCCCTACACAGATACGCAGTATTTT CASGDPYTDTQYF
TRBD2 TRBJ2-1 NA TRBV27 TGTGCCAGCAGCACCCGGGAGGGCCGGAAAAATGAGCAGTTCTTC CASSTREGRKNEQFF
NA TRBJ1-1 few TRBV20-1 TGCAGTGCTGAGGGCCCTAAGGGGACTGAAGCTTTCTTT CSAEGPKGTEAFF
TRBD2 TRBJ2-7 few TRBV4-1 TGCGCCAGCAGCCAAGTAGCGGGCGCGGCCTACGAGCAGTACTTC CASSQVAGAAYEQYF
NA TRBJ2-5 many TRBV6-1 TGTGCCAGCCGTAGCCGGGAGTGGGAGACCCAGTACTTC CASRSREWETQYF
NA TRBJ1-2 NA TRBV3-1 TGTGCCAGCAGCCCGCGGGCGCGAGATGGCTACACCTTC CASSPRARDGYTF
TRBD1 TRBJ2-6 NA TRBV12-3/TRBV12-4 TGTGCCAGCAGTACAGGGGGCCCTGGGGCCAACGTCCTGACTTTC CASSTGGPGANVLTF
TRBD2 TRBJ2-1 many TRBV6-5 TGTGCCAGCAGTTACGGACTAGCGGGACCCGACAATGAGCAGTTCTTC CASSYGLAGPDNEQFF
TRBD1 TRBJ1-2 many TRBV15 TGTGCCACCCGGGGACAGGGTGACGGTGGCTACACCTTC CATRGQGDGGYTF
NA TRBJ2-1 few TRBV5-1 TGCGCCAGCAGCTTGGAATGGGGCTCCTACAATGAGCAGTTCTTC CASSLEWGSYNEQFF